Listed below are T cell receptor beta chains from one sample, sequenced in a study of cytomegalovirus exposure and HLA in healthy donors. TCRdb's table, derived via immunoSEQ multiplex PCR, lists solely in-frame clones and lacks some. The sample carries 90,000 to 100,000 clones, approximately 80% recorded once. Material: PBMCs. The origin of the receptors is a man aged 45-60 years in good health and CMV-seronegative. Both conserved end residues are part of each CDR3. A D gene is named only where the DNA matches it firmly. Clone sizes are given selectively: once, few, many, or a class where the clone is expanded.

TGTGCCAGCAGTTACGCGGCTAGCGGGAAGGATGAGCAGTTCTTC CASSYAASGKDEQFF TRBD2 TRBJ2-1 TRBV6-5 NA
TGTGCCAGCAGTGTGCGGGGGAAGAACACTGAAGCTTTCTTT CASSVRGKNTEAFF NA TRBJ1-1 TRBV6-1 few
TGTGCCAGCAGTTATAGACAGGGGACCTACGAGCAGTACTTC CASSYRQGTYEQYF TRBD1 TRBJ2-7 TRBV6-6 few
TGTGCCAGCAGTTTAACTAGCGGAGGCACAGATACGCAGTGTTTT CASSLTSGGTDTQCF TRBD2 TRBJ2-3 TRBV28 once
TGTGCCAGCAGTTACCAGTTAGCGGAGGGGTCCTACGAGCAGTACTTC CASSYQLAEGSYEQYF NA TRBJ2-7 TRBV28 NA
TGTGCCACCGCTCCCCTCGTGGGGACTGACCACACAGATACGCAGTATTTT CATAPLVGTDHTDTQYF NA TRBJ2-3 TRBV18 NA
TGTGCCAGTAGTCGACAGGGGGGGGACTACGAGCAGTACTTC CASSRQGGDYEQYF TRBD1 TRBJ2-7 TRBV19 few
TGTGCCAGCAGTTACCAGGGTTATGTGGACTATGGCTACACCTTC CASSYQGYVDYGYTF NA TRBJ1-2 TRBV5-4 NA
TGTGCCATCAGTTTGACAGGGAACGAGCAGTACTTC CAISLTGNEQYF TRBD1 TRBJ2-7 TRBV10-3 NA
TGTGCCGCAACTGGACAGTTATACAATGAGCAGTTCTTC CAATGQLYNEQFF NA TRBJ2-1 TRBV28 once
TGTGCCAGCAGTGGCCTAGCGACTACAAATTACGAGCAGTACTTC CASSGLATTNYEQYF NA TRBJ2-7 TRBV28 NA
TGTGCCATCAGTGACTTCGCGGAGAGCTCCTACGAGCAGTACTTC CAISDFAESSYEQYF NA TRBJ2-7 TRBV10-3 NA
TGTGCCAGTAGTCGTAGCGGGAACCTCGGGGATACGCAGTATTTT CASSRSGNLGDTQYF TRBD2 TRBJ2-3 TRBV19 NA
TGCGCCAGCAGCCAGAGACAAGGCTATGGCTACACCTTC CASSQRQGYGYTF NA TRBJ1-2 TRBV4-3 NA
TGTGCCAGCAGTTACCGGACAGCTAGCACAGATACGCAGTATTTT CASSYRTASTDTQYF NA TRBJ2-3 TRBV6-5 NA
TGTGCCAGCAGCTTAGGCGGGAGGAGCACAGATACGCAGTATTTT CASSLGGRSTDTQYF TRBD2 TRBJ2-3 TRBV7-9 NA
TGCGCCAGCAGCCTACGGGGGGGAAGGGAGCAGTTCTTC CASSLRGGREQFF TRBD2 TRBJ2-1 TRBV5-1 NA
TGTGCCATCAGTGGTCAGCTAGCTTCTGACAATGAGCAGTTCTTC CAISGQLASDNEQFF NA TRBJ2-1 TRBV10-3 NA
TGTGCCAGCAGCCGGACAGGGGATGACACAGATACGCAGTATTTT CASSRTGDDTDTQYF TRBD1 TRBJ2-3 TRBV2 NA
TGTGCCAGCAGGGGGACTCCCTCCTACGAGCAGTACTTC CASRGTPSYEQYF NA TRBJ2-7 TRBV28 NA
TGTGCCAGCAGCTACGAGAGGGTGACCCAGTACTTC CASSYERVTQYF NA TRBJ2-5 TRBV11-1 NA
TGTGCCAGCAGTTTTGGGGCCAGGGGGCGTTATGGCTACACCTTC CASSFGARGRYGYTF TRBD1 TRBJ1-2 TRBV28 NA
TGTGCCAGCAGTTATATAGCCAAAAACATTCAGTACTTC CASSYIAKNIQYF NA TRBJ2-4 TRBV6-1 NA
TGCAGCGTCGCAGGGGGACTGAGGATAAGCACAGATACGCAGTATTTT CSVAGGLRISTDTQYF NA TRBJ2-3 TRBV29-1 NA
TGTGCCAGCAGCTTGTTGGTGGGACAGGGAGAACAGCCCCAGCATTTT CASSLLVGQGEQPQHF TRBD1 TRBJ1-5 TRBV5-8 NA
TGTGCCAGCAGTTACTCGATGGGGCCGGCAGATACGCAGTATTTT CASSYSMGPADTQYF NA TRBJ2-3 TRBV6-5 NA
TGTGCCAGCAGTTCAAGGAGACAGGGGAACACCGGGGAGCTGTTTTTT CASSSRRQGNTGELFF TRBD1 TRBJ2-2 TRBV6-5 NA
TGTTCCAGCAGCGCCCTTGAGACAGGCCATACGTCTACGCAGTATTTT CSSSALETGHTSTQYF NA TRBJ2-3 TRBV7-9 NA
TGTGCCAGCAGTCCTAGTGGTTCACCCCTCCACTTT CASSPSGSPLHF NA TRBJ1-6 TRBV6-5 once
TGTGCCAGCAGCCGACCCGGACAGGGGGCAATTGGGGCCAACGTCCTGACTTTC CASSRPGQGAIGANVLTF TRBD1 TRBJ2-6 TRBV4-2 NA
TGTGCCAGCAGCTTAGCTTACGGGGGTTCGGGAGATACGCAGTATTTT CASSLAYGGSGDTQYF NA TRBJ2-3 TRBV7-2 NA
TGCAGCGGACTAGAGGGCACAGATACGCAGTATTTT CSGLEGTDTQYF NA TRBJ2-3 TRBV29-1 NA
TGTGCCAGTAGTATAGTAAGACAGAACAATGAGCAGTTCTTC CASSIVRQNNEQFF NA TRBJ2-1 TRBV19 NA
TGTGCCAGCAGCCAAGGTGGACAGGGGGCTCAATATGGCTACACCTTC CASSQGGQGAQYGYTF TRBD1 TRBJ1-2 TRBV14 NA
TGTGCCAGCAGCTTGGGTGCGGCAGGGTTGATGGGCACTGAAGCTTTCTTT CASSLGAAGLMGTEAFF NA TRBJ1-1 TRBV5-4 few
TGCGCCAGCAGCCTGGGACTAGCGGGAGGAATAGATACGCAGTATTTT CASSLGLAGGIDTQYF TRBD2 TRBJ2-3 TRBV5-1 NA
TGTGCCAGCAGTTACTTGGCTAGCACGAGCAATGAGCAGTTCTTC CASSYLASTSNEQFF NA TRBJ2-1 TRBV6-5 few
TGTGCCAGCAGTTACTCGTGGAGGGACGAGCAGTACTTC CASSYSWRDEQYF NA TRBJ2-7 TRBV6-6 NA
TGCGCCAGCAGCTTGGCCGGGGGTGACACTGAAGCTTTCTTT CASSLAGGDTEAFF NA TRBJ1-1 TRBV5-1 NA
TGCAGCGTTGAGGAGAATAGCAATCAGCCCCAGCATTTT CSVEENSNQPQHF NA TRBJ1-5 TRBV29-1 NA
TGTGCCAGCAGCTTACCCGGGACAGGGAACACTGAAGCTTTCTTT CASSLPGTGNTEAFF TRBD1 TRBJ1-1 TRBV11-2 NA
TGTGCCAGTAGTCCGAGGAGCTCGGGCAATGAGCAGTTCTTC CASSPRSSGNEQFF NA TRBJ2-1 TRBV19 few
TGTGCCAGCAGCTTAACGAGAGGACAGGGGTTGGCCGGGGAGCTGTTTTTT CASSLTRGQGLAGELFF TRBD1 TRBJ2-2 TRBV7-3 NA
TGTGCCAGCAGTCGATCAGGGGTGACTGAAGCTTTCTTT CASSRSGVTEAFF NA TRBJ1-1 TRBV6-5 NA
TGTGCCAGCAGTTACTCGTGGACAGCCGCTAACTATGGCTACACCTTC CASSYSWTAANYGYTF NA TRBJ1-2 TRBV6-5 NA
TGTGCCAGCAGCCAAGATGGGACAGGGGCCCGTTTCTCTGAAGCTTTCTTT CASSQDGTGARFSEAFF TRBD1 TRBJ1-1 TRBV4-2 once